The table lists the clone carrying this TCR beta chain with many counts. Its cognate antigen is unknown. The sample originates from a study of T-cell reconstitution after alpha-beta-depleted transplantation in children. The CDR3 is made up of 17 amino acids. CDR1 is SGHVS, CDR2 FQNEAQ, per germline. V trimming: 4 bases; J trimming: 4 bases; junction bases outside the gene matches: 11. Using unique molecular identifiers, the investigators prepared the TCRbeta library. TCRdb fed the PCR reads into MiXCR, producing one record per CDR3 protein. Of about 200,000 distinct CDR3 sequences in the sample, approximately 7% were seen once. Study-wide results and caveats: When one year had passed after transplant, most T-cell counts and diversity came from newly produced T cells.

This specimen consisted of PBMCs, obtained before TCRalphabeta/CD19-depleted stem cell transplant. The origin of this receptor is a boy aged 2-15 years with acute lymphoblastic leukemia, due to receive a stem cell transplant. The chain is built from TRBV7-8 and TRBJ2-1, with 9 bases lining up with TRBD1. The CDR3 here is CASSSIVQGAFYNEQFF. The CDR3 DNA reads TGTGCCAGCAGCTCCATAGTACAGGGGGCATTTTACAATGAGCAGTTCTTC.